A selection of T cell receptor beta chains follows, all from one sample in a study of spatial heterogeneity in lung cancer. TCRdb recomputed calls from the 5' RACE reads with MiXCR, one row per CDR3 protein. The table has 42,000 or so distinct CDR3 sequences, under 12% seen once. This sample comprised PBMCs, obtained at follow-up. The receptors originated from a female donor with early-stage non-small cell lung cancer. Both conserved end residues are part of each CDR3. Each record gives: CDR3 protein, J gene, V gene.

CDR3 protein: CASSLASDRPPWTGELFF; J gene: TRBJ2-2; V gene: TRBV7-6
CDR3 protein: CASKLTGPDSGNTIYF; J gene: TRBJ1-3; V gene: TRBV19
CDR3 protein: CAISESTENTEAFF; J gene: TRBJ1-1; V gene: TRBV10-3
CDR3 protein: CASSNRQGMRTEAFF; J gene: TRBJ1-1; V gene: TRBV19
CDR3 protein: CASSTGQGSPTEAFF; J gene: TRBJ1-1; V gene: TRBV28
CDR3 protein: CASSLGAGLYEQYF; J gene: TRBJ2-7; V gene: TRBV7-9
CDR3 protein: CASSQSLSSYNEQFF; J gene: TRBJ2-1; V gene: TRBV3-1
CDR3 protein: CASSLGGIGQPQHF; J gene: TRBJ1-5; V gene: TRBV7-9
CDR3 protein: CASGVAGGNTDTQYF; J gene: TRBJ2-3; V gene: TRBV10-1
CDR3 protein: CAISEGGGEQFF; J gene: TRBJ2-1; V gene: TRBV10-3
CDR3 protein: CASSWGSGYTF; J gene: TRBJ1-2; V gene: TRBV4-1
CDR3 protein: CASSEGTGVYEQYF; J gene: TRBJ2-7; V gene: TRBV2
CDR3 protein: CASSPQGGGYNEQFF; J gene: TRBJ2-1; V gene: TRBV9
CDR3 protein: CATWVTGELFF; J gene: TRBJ2-2; V gene: TRBV10-3
CDR3 protein: CASTGTSGYNEQFF; J gene: TRBJ2-1; V gene: TRBV5-1
CDR3 protein: CSVHTSGGSTDTQYF; J gene: TRBJ2-3; V gene: TRBV29-1
CDR3 protein: CASSIMVTGELFF; J gene: TRBJ2-2; V gene: TRBV19
CDR3 protein: CASSQDQRETQYF; J gene: TRBJ2-5; V gene: TRBV4-3
CDR3 protein: CASSPPTNTEAFF; J gene: TRBJ1-1; V gene: TRBV7-9
CDR3 protein: CASSLERDRPEQFF; J gene: TRBJ2-1; V gene: TRBV7-2
CDR3 protein: CASSIGLNTGELFF; J gene: TRBJ2-2; V gene: TRBV19
CDR3 protein: CASSQGSGGIAEAFF; J gene: TRBJ1-1; V gene: TRBV3-1
CDR3 protein: CASSRRTSVQETQYF; J gene: TRBJ2-5; V gene: TRBV7-6
CDR3 protein: CAISESGDGYTF; J gene: TRBJ1-2; V gene: TRBV10-3
CDR3 protein: CASSFRVGSYEQYF; J gene: TRBJ2-7; V gene: TRBV28
CDR3 protein: CASSLTGNGNQPQHF; J gene: TRBJ1-5; V gene: TRBV27
CDR3 protein: CSASPRRTFYEQYF; J gene: TRBJ2-7; V gene: TRBV20-1
CDR3 protein: CASSLGGVSTDTQYF; J gene: TRBJ2-3; V gene: TRBV19
CDR3 protein: CATSRGKQGEKLFF; J gene: TRBJ1-4; V gene: TRBV15
CDR3 protein: CASSFVPGQGAYEQYF; J gene: TRBJ2-7; V gene: TRBV6-2/TRBV6-3
CDR3 protein: CASRTGGSEKLFF; J gene: TRBJ1-4; V gene: TRBV28
CDR3 protein: CASAWEHYGYTF; J gene: TRBJ1-2; V gene: TRBV19
CDR3 protein: CASSRQGTSSGANVLTF; J gene: TRBJ2-6; V gene: TRBV3-1
CDR3 protein: CSVGKGQGANEQFF; J gene: TRBJ2-1; V gene: TRBV29-1
CDR3 protein: CASTLESTDTQHF; J gene: NA; V gene: TRBV2
CDR3 protein: CASRPGQGWEKLFF; J gene: TRBJ1-4; V gene: TRBV28
CDR3 protein: CASSFEEGRTGELFF; J gene: TRBJ2-2; V gene: TRBV5-1
CDR3 protein: CASGLGTVIDRRTDTQYF; J gene: TRBJ2-3; V gene: TRBV12-5
CDR3 protein: CSARTGGRRDTQYF; J gene: TRBJ2-3; V gene: TRBV20-1
CDR3 protein: CASSLFQGNSPLHF; J gene: TRBJ1-6; V gene: TRBV7-2
CDR3 protein: CASSSGTGVSTNEKLFF; J gene: TRBJ1-4; V gene: TRBV5-1